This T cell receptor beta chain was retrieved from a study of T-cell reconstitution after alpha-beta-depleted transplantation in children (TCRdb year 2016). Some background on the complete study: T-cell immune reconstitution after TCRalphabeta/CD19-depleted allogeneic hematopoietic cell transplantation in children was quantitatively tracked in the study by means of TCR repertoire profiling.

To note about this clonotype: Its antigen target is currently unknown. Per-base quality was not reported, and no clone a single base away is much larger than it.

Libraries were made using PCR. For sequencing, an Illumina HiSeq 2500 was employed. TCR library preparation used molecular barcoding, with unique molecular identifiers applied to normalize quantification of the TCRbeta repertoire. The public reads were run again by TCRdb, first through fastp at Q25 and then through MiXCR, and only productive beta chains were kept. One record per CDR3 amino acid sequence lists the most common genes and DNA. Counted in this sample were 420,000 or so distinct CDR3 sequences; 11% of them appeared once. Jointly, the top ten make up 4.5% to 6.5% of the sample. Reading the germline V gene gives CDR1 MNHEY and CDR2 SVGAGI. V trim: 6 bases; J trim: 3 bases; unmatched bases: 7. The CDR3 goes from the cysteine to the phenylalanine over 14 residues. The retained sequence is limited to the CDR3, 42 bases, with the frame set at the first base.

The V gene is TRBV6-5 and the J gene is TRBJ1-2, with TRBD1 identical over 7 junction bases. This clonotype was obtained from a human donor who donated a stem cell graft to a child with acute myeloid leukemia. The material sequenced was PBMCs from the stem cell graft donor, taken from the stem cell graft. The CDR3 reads CASRPGQAYYGYTF. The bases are TGTGCCAGCAGACCCGGACAGGCCTACTATGGCTACACCTTC.